This TCR beta chain was documented in a study of blood T cells in healthy people across ages. Whole-study results and caveats: In these data, TCR beta diversity tracked strongly with naive T cell percentage. Greater diversity and more naive CD4+ cells were seen in long-lived donors than in aged donors.

Comment on this clonotype: Its antigen is not identified. One junction end does not reproduce the germline sequence, and a read error may be involved.

Alongside a J-beta primer mix, a sample-barcoded 5' primer served in a second PCR lasting about 7 to 12 cycles. Each CDR3 protein is one row after TCRdb ran MiXCR on the 5' RACE reads. The profile shows almost 800,000 distinct CDR3 sequences, 58% of them singletons. This CDR3 spans 16 amino acids. In germline, CDR1 is SGHTA, CDR2 FQGNSA. The study isolated at least 7 million PBMCs from each sample. This sequence was found in a man aged 25 to 45 in good health. The chain uses TRBV7-2 and TRBJ1-4; D is undetermined. Specimen: blood. This CDR3 reads CASSLAATLTSEKLFF. As DNA, the CDR3 is TGTGCCAGCAGCTTAGCGGCCACCCTAACTAGTGAAAAACTGTTTTTT. The full variable domain, in which reference TRBV7-2 and TRBJ1-4 provide the parts outside the CDR3, is GAGVSQSPSNKVTEKGKDVELRCDPISGHTALYWYRQSLGQGLEFLIYFQGNSAPDKSGLPSDRFSAERTGGSVSTLTIQRTQQEDSAVYLCASSLAATLTSEKLFFGSGTQLSVL.